What follows is one T cell receptor beta chain and its context. Its target is not known. The data were taken from a study of response to subunit inactivated influenza vaccine. Study outcomes and limitations: The authors put forward the suggestion that each seasonal influenza vaccination may bring in only a limited number of new T cells.

This CDR3 has 15 residues. Germline CDR1 reads SEHNR; CDR2 reads FQNEAQ (reference sequence). With V trimmed by 7 bases and J by 4 bases, 8 bases remained unmatched. MiXCR, applied by TCRdb to the RT-PCR reads, yields one record per CDR3 protein. This table holds 800,000 to 1,000,000 distinct CDR3 sequences, 21% found once. The source material was PBMCs from blood, sampled 4 to 6 days after vaccination. The chain combines TRBV7-9 with TRBJ2-2, with 8 positions matching TRBD2. This TCR came from a man in his forties or fifties who received an inactivated influenza vaccine. The CDR3 region is CASIKPREGTGELFF. CDR3 nucleotides: TGTGCCAGCATTAAGCCCCGGGAGGGCACCGGGGAGCTGTTTTTT.